A selection of T cell receptor beta chains follows, all from one sample in a study of blood T cell repertoires in COVID-19. Sequencing was performed with immunoSEQ multiplex PCR; in TCRdb, only in-frame clones are kept and a portion is missing. The table lists 90,000 to 150,000 clones, 85% of them singletons, with 9.5% to 13% in the top ten. Sequencing was carried out using peripheral blood. Source of these receptors: a man older than 75 with acute or convalescent COVID-19. CDR3s include the opening cysteine and the closing phenylalanine or tryptophan. The order of the fields is clone size, V gene, CDR3 length, J gene, CDR3 protein. Some rows mark clone size as missing; the rest say once, few, many or name a class of expanded clone.

>-|TRBV11-3|13|TRBJ1-1
CASSLAAYTEAFF
>-|TRBV19|15|TRBJ2-1
CASSILAGGLGEQFF
>-|TRBV28|14|TRBJ1-1
CASSYQGVRTEAFF
>few|TRBV18|14|TRBJ1-2
CASSPSTGGYGYTF
>-|TRBV6-5|13|TRBJ2-7
CASSYSSIYEQYF
>-|TRBV15|16|TRBJ1-4
CATSRPTPDSNEKLFF
>-|TRBV19|15|TRBJ2-1
CASSGRDRAYNEQFF
>-|TRBV28|13|TRBJ1-3
CASMIYSGNTIYF
>few|TRBV5-1|12|TRBJ2-7
CASSLDGAAQYF
>-|TRBV10-3|14|TRBJ1-1
CAIRLGGENTEAFF
>-|TRBV7-2|16|TRBJ2-1
CASSPRLAGVYNEQFF
>-|TRBV6-5|14|TRBJ2-2
CASRRLALTGELFF
>-|TRBV10-3|17|TRBJ2-7
CAISESTGAGIPYEQYF
>-|TRBV13|19|TRBJ2-3
CASSLYRGASGGAEDTQYF
>-|TRBV6-5|15|TRBJ2-1
CASSPLAGDLNEQFF
>-|TRBV10-3|12|TRBJ2-7
CAILGQSYEQYF
>-|TRBV11-2|10|TRBJ1-2
CATTENGYTF
>-|TRBV5-1|13|TRBJ1-1
CASSTGSYTEAFF
>once|TRBV4-1|14|TRBJ1-5
CASSQELKNQPQHF
>-|TRBV12-3/TRBV12-4|13|TRBJ1-6
CASSPRQGSPLHF
>-|TRBV6-2/TRBV6-3|14|TRBJ2-7
CASSPAAGAYEQYF
>-|TRBV4-2|16|TRBJ2-1
CASSQELAGVIGEQFF
>-|TRBV18|15|TRBJ1-3
CASSEEMVRGNTIYF
>-|TRBV28|16|TRBJ2-1
CASSPASGSSYNEQFF
>-|TRBV18|15|TRBJ1-1
CASSPPGTGSTEAFF
>-|TRBV18|16|TRBJ2-1
CASSPSRAGQDNEQFF
>once|TRBV25-1|16|TRBJ1-4
CASSEPQGAKGEKLFF
>-|TRBV3-1/TRBV3-2|15|TRBJ1-4
CASSQVLSGNEKLFF
>-|TRBV28|14|TRBJ2-7
CASSSRDTPYEQYF
>-|TRBV7-9|11|TRBJ2-1
CASSYLDEQFF
>once|TRBV7-2|15|TRBJ2-7
CASSLRTRGSFEQYF
>-|TRBV4-1|15|TRBJ2-7
CASSQDSGGPYEQYF
>-|TRBV18|16|TRBJ2-6
CASSPRGGAGANVLTF
>-|TRBV5-6|15|TRBJ1-2
CASSSTGTTNYGYTF
>-|TRBV5-5|14|TRBJ1-5
CASSPGEVNQPQHF